The clone carrying this T cell receptor beta chain was observed once. A sample-barcoded 5' primer and a J-beta primer mix were used in a second PCR of about 7 to 12 cycles. Each CDR3 protein gets one entry after TCRdb re-called the 5' RACE reads with MiXCR. The sample holds about 800,000 distinct CDR3 sequences, roughly 64% seen once. The data stem from a study of blood T cells in healthy people across ages. V was cut by 9 bases and J by 4 bases, with 15 bases left in between. CDR3 length equals 13 residues. Looked up from germline, CDR1 is MNHEY and CDR2 is SVGEGT. This TCR was sampled from a man aged 25 to 40 in good health. Sequences were obtained from blood. The chain links TRBV6-2 or TRBV6-3 to TRBJ1-1, with unresolved D. The CDR3 reads CASVLDGSTEAFF. The CDR3 nucleotides read TGTGCCAGTGTGCTGGACGGATCCACTGAAGCTTTCTTT.